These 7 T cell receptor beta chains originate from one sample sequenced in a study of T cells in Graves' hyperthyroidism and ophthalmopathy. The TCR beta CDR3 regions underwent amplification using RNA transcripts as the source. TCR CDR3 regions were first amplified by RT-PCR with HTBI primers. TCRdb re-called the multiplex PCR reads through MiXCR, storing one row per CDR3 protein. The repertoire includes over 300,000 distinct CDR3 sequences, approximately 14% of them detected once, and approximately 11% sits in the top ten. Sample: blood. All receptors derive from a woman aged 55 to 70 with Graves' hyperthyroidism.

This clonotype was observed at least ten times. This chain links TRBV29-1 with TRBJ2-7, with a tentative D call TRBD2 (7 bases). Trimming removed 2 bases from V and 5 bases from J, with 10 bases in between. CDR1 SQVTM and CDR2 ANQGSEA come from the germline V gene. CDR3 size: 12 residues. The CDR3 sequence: CSVERGADEQYF. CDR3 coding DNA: TGCAGCGTTGAACGGGGGGCGGACGAGCAGTACTTC.

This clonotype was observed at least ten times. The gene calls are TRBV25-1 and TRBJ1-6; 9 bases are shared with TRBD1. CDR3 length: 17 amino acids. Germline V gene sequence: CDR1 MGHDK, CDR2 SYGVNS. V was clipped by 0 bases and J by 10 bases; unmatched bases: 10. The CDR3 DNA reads TGTGCCAGCAGTGAATATATCCCCGGGACAGGGCGATCACCCCTCCACTTT. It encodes CASSEYIPGTGRSPLHF.

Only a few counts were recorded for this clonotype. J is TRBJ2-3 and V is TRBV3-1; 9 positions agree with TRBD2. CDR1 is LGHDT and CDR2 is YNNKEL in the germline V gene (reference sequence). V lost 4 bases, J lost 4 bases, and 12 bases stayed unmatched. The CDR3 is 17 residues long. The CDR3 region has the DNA TGTGCCAGCAGCCTAGGCCTAGAGCTAGCGGGGCCAGATACGCAGTATTTT. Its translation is CASSLGLELAGPDTQYF.

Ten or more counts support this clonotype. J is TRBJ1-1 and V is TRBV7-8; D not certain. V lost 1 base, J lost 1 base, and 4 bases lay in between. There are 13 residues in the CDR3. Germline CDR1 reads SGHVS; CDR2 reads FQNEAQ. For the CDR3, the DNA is TGTGCCAGCAGCTTAGTACAGAACACTGAAGCTTTCTTT. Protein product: CASSLVQNTEAFF.

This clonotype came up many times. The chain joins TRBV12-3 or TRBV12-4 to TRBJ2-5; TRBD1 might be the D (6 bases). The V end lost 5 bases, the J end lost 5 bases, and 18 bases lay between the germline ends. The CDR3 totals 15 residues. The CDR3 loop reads CASSQRRTAGETQYF. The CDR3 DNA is TGTGCCAGCAGTCAACGCCGGACAGCTGGGGAGACCCAGTACTTC.

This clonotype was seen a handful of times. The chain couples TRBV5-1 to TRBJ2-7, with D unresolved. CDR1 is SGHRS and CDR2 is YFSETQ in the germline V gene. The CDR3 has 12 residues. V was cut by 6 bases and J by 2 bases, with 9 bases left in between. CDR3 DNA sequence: TGCGCCAGCAAAGAGGCCACCTACGAGCAGTACTTC. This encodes CASKEATYEQYF.

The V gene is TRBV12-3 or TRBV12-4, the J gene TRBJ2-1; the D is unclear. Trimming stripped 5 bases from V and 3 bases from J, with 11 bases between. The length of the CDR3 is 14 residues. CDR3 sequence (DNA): TGTGCCAGCAGTGTTGCCCCTAGCTACAATGAGCAGTTCTTC. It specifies CASSVAPSYNEQFF.